The 23 T cell receptor beta chains below were found in one sample sequenced in a study of regulatory T cells in long-lasting Graves disease. The time point here: persistent/refractory GD, antithyroid drugs over 5 years with positive TRAb. Following extraction of RNA from PBMCs, that RNA was used to make the TCR library. HTBI primers from iRepertoire and Arm-PCR of CDR3 regions yielded the TCR beta libraries. TCRdb re-analysed the multiplex PCR reads in MiXCR, keeping a single row per CDR3 protein. Among more than 350,000 distinct CDR3 sequences listed, roughly 21% were seen once. Sample: peripheral blood mononuclear cells (PBMCs), taken when the disease was refractory, from a patient treated with antithyroid drugs. The receptors here all came from a female donor with Graves disease.

This clonotype showed up many times. The V call is TRBV6-5, the J call TRBJ2-7; D remains ambiguous. Trimming stripped 0 bases from V and 2 bases from J, with 14 bases between. CDR1 and CDR2 from the germline V gene are MNHEY and SVGAGI. The CDR3 extends over 16 amino acids. DNA of the CDR3: TGTGCCAGCAGTTACTCGAGATACCCCCCCACCTACGAGCAGTACTTC. It is translated as CASSYSRYPPTYEQYF.

This clonotype was observed at least ten times. The chain links TRBV27 to TRBJ2-7; TRBD1 matches 10 bases. V shed 6 bases and J 6 bases; nucleotides not matched to a gene: 8. Germline CDR1 MNHEY, CDR2 SMNVEV (reference sequence). This CDR3 contains 14 residues. This CDR3 is CASSPPGQGREQYF. The DNA for the CDR3 is TGTGCCAGCAGCCCACCGGGACAGGGGCGCGAGCAGTACTTC.

The J gene is TRBJ2-3, the V gene TRBV10-2, with D hard to call. V was pared by 2 bases and J by 2 bases, with 14 bases between. The CDR3 sequence is 16 residues long. From germline, CDR1 is WSHSY and CDR2 SAAADI. CDR3 nucleotides: TGCGCCAGCAGTGAGCAAGGGCTCGGTACCACAGATACGCAGTATTTT. Translating gives CASSEQGLGTTDTQYF.

This clonotype was detected ten times or more. The chain is built from TRBV28 and TRBJ1-3, with D hard to call. This CDR3 is 12 amino acids long. From germline, CDR1 is MDHEN and CDR2 SYDVKM. Between the trimmed V and J ends, which lost 8 bases and 2 bases, there was a span of 7 bases. The CDR3 region has the DNA TGTGCCAGCCTGTCCCCTGGAAACACCATATATTTT. It specifies CASLSPGNTIYF.

This chain links TRBV6-1 with TRBJ2-2; the D gene could be TRBD1 or TRBD2 (5 bases each). The CDR3 consists of 13 residues. Germline CDR1 and CDR2: MNHNS and SASEGT. V gave up 3 bases and J gave up 4 bases, with 6 bases separating them. DNA of the CDR3: TGTGCCAGCAGTGAGGGGACCACCGGGGAGCTGTTTTTT. It translates to CASSEGTTGELFF.

This clonotype was seen a single time. It differs at one base from a far larger clone, so likely a read error. The chain uses TRBV27 and TRBJ2-7; 7 nucleotides align to TRBD1. This CDR3 comprises 15 residues. Germline V gene sequence: CDR1 MNHEY, CDR2 SMNVEV (reference sequence). Here the CDR3 DNA reads TGTGCCAGCAGTTTACTTGGGACAGACTCCCACGAGCAGTACTTC. Residues: CASSLLGTDSHEQYF.

This clonotype was counted ten times or more. This rearrangement joins TRBV6-1 to TRBJ2-2; D may be TRBD2 (6 bases). Germline lookup yields CDR1 MNHNS and CDR2 SASEGT. This CDR3 has 17 residues. Between the trimmed V and J ends, which lost 7 bases and 3 bases, there was a span of 21 bases. In DNA form, the CDR3 reads TGTGCCAGCATATCCAGGGTGCGGACGGGGGACACCGGGGAGCTGTTTTTT. Protein sequence: CASISRVRTGDTGELFF.

A few counts support this clonotype. J is TRBJ1-2 and V is TRBV6-1, with D possibly TRBD1 on 5 matching bases. The CDR3 contains 14 residues. The V gene's germline CDR1 is MNHNS and CDR2 SASEGT. Trimming cost V 8 bases and J 5 bases, with 18 bases left between them. The chain's CDR3 is CASGSGLGGYGYTF. In nucleotides, the CDR3 is TGTGCCAGCGGATCGGGACTCGGAGGGTATGGCTACACCTTC.

This clonotype came up many times. The chain carries TRBV5-5 and TRBJ2-5; D call uncertain. The germline V gene has CDR1 SGHKS and CDR2 YYEKEE (reference sequence). The length of the CDR3 is 15 residues. V was shortened by 4 bases and J by 1 base, with 14 bases between the two germline ends. The CDR3 here is CASSELSPGQETQYF. In DNA, the CDR3 is TGTGCCAGCAGCGAACTTTCGCCGGGCCAAGAGACCCAGTACTTC.

This clonotype has more than one count but fewer than ten. The rearrangement links TRBV2 to TRBJ2-1; 7 bases map to TRBD1. CDR1 and CDR2 from the germline V gene are SNHLY and FYNNEI. The J segment lost 5 bases and the V segment lost 7 bases, leaving 5 bases of the junction unmatched. This CDR3 has 13 amino acids. Here the CDR3 DNA reads TGTGCCAGCACGGGACAGCTAAACAATGAGCAGTTCTTC. It is translated as CASTGQLNNEQFF.

This chain uses TRBV2 with TRBJ1-2; 7 bases map to TRBD1. Germline V gene lookup returns CDR1 SNHLY and CDR2 FYNNEI. The J segment lost 5 bases and the V segment lost 7 bases, leaving 7 bases of the junction unmatched. The CDR3 consists of 13 residues. The CDR3 here is CASNTQGEYGYTF. CDR3 nucleotide sequence: TGTGCCAGCAACACTCAGGGGGAATATGGCTACACCTTC.

This clonotype appeared a few times. The V call is TRBV3-1, the J call TRBJ2-5, with TRBD1 matching over 7 bases. The CDR3 length is 15 residues. Trimming at V came to 1 base and at J to 11 bases, leaving 13 bases not matched to a gene. CDR1 and CDR2 (germline): LGHDT, YNNKEL (reference sequence). For the CDR3, the DNA is TGTGCCAGCAGCCAAGTTGGGACAGACTCGTGGGAGCAGTACTTC. It translates to CASSQVGTDSWEQYF.

The chain carries TRBV5-1 and TRBJ2-7; a possible D gene is TRBD1 (5 bases). CDR1 and CDR2 from the germline V gene are SGHRS and YFSETQ. Deletions cut 4 bases from V and 3 bases from J, with 17 bases between. The CDR3 is made up of 15 amino acids. Here the CDR3 reads CASSIGPPGLYEQYF. In nucleotides, the CDR3 is TGCGCCAGCAGCATTGGGCCCCCAGGGCTCTACGAGCAGTACTTC. Full variable domain (rest looked up from reference TRBV5-1 and TRBJ2-7): KAGVTQTPRYLIKTRGQQVTLSCSPISGHRSVSWYQQTPGQGLQFLFEYFSETQRNKGNFPGRFSGRQFSNSRSEMNVSTLELGDSALYLCASSIGPPGLYEQYFGPGTRLTVT.

Only one count was recorded for this clonotype. This could be a read error, since a much larger clone is one nucleotide away. The chain links TRBV15 to TRBJ2-7; D is tentatively TRBD1 or TRBD2 (5 bases each). Germline loops: CDR1 LNHNV, CDR2 YYDKDF (reference sequence). This CDR3 region has 13 residues. CDR3 DNA sequence: TGTGCCACCAGCCGGGACCTTACCTACGAGCTGTACTTC. Its protein product is CATSRDLTYELYF.

Ten or more counts support this clonotype. The genes are TRBV2 and TRBJ2-2; perhaps TRBD2 as D (6 bases). Germline CDR1 SNHLY, CDR2 FYNNEI. The CDR3 runs to 21 residues. V was cut by 1 base and J by 0 bases, with 24 bases left in between. Written as DNA, the CDR3 is TGTGCCAGCAGTGAAGACGGTGGAGGGATTTTAGTTACCGCGAACACCGGGGAGCTGTTTTTT. It codes for CASSEDGGGILVTANTGELFF.

This clonotype was detected many times. The genes are TRBV28 and TRBJ2-5; 13 bases line up with TRBD2. Germline values: CDR1 MDHEN, CDR2 SYDVKM. CDR3 length: 17 amino acids. V was pared by 3 bases and J by 7 bases, with 11 bases of the junction left unmatched. CDR3 bases: TGTGCCAGCAGTTTGAGTGGGACTAGCGGGGCCGGAGGGACCCAGTACTTC. Its protein product is CASSLSGTSGAGGTQYF.

This clonotype was detected a few times. This rearrangement joins TRBV15 to TRBJ2-7, with 8 positions matching TRBD1. V lost 4 bases to trimming and J lost 2 bases; unmatched junction nucleotides: 1. The CDR3 is made up of 13 amino acids. Germline V gene data show CDR1 as LNHNV and CDR2 as YYDKDF (reference sequence). As DNA, the CDR3 is TGTGCCACCAGCAAACAGGGGGCCTACGAGCAGTACTTC. Protein: CATSKQGAYEQYF.

The chain recombines TRBV12-3 or TRBV12-4 with TRBJ2-1; TRBD2 matches at 13 bases. J was trimmed by 5 bases and V by 6 bases; bases with no gene match: 4. This CDR3 spans 15 amino acids. DNA of the CDR3: TGTGCCAGCAGCAGCGGACTAGCGGGAGACAATGAGCAGTTCTTC. This codes for CASSSGLAGDNEQFF.

With respect to this clonotype: Germline and junction disagree at one end, which may indicate a read error. The chain employs TRBV10-1 and TRBJ2-2, with D unclear. The V gene's germline CDR1 is WNHNN and CDR2 SYGVQD (reference sequence). The CDR3 totals 14 residues. The CDR3 sequence: CASSPVPDTRELFF. DNA of the CDR3: TGCGCCAGCAGCCCTGTTCCCGACACCAGGGAGCTGTTTTTT.

This chain uses TRBV5-5 with TRBJ2-5; 9 bases align to TRBD2. The ends lost 0 bases at V and 3 bases at J; junction bases unmatched: 3. The CDR3 loop spans 15 amino acids. Germline V CDR1 and CDR2: SGHKS, YYEKEE (reference sequence). The CDR3 nucleotides read TGTGCCAGCAGCTTGGTTAGCGGGAGTAAAGAGACCCAGTACTTC. The encoded protein is CASSLVSGSKETQYF. Using reference TRBV5-5 and TRBJ2-5 for the parts outside the CDR3, the full variable domain is DAGVTQSPTHLIKTRGQQVTLRCSPISGHKSVSWYQQVLGQGPQFIFQYYEKEERGRGNFPDRFSARQFPNYSSELNVNALLLGDSALYLCASSLVSGSKETQYFGPGTRLLVL.

There are a few counts of this clonotype. The chain carries TRBV27 and TRBJ2-5; 12 bases fit TRBD2. V shed 7 bases, J shed 5 bases, and the junction held 2 bases outside the gene matches. This CDR3 has 13 residues. Germline CDR1 reads MNHEY; CDR2 reads SMNVEV (reference sequence). For the CDR3, the DNA is TGTGCCAGCACAACTAGCGGGGGGGAGACCCAGTACTTC. Protein: CASTTSGGETQYF.

The chain employs TRBV2 and TRBJ2-7; D perhaps matches TRBD1 (6 bases). Between the trimmed V and J ends, which lost 7 bases and 3 bases, there was a span of 19 bases. Germline V gives CDR1 SNHLY, CDR2 FYNNEI. This CDR3 has 15 residues. CDR3 sequence (DNA): TGTGCCAGCACCTCAGATCACAGGGCAGGCTACGAGCAGTACTTC. This gives the protein CASTSDHRAGYEQYF.

V is TRBV19 and J is TRBJ1-1; D perhaps matches TRBD1 (5 bases). Germline assignment: CDR1 LNHDA and CDR2 SQIVND (reference sequence). The CDR3 loop spans 16 amino acids. Trimming cost V 3 bases and J 4 bases, with 18 bases left between them. The CDR3: CASSIAWGGSGTEAFF. CDR3 coding DNA: TGTGCCAGTAGTATCGCCTGGGGGGGGTCTGGCACTGAAGCTTTCTTT.